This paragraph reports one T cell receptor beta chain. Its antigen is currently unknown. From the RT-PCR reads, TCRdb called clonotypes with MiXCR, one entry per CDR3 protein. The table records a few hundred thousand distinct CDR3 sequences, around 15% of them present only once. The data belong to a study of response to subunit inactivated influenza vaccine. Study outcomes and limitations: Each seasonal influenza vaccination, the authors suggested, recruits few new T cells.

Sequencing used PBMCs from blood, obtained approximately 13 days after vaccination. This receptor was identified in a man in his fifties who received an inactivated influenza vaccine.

CDR3 region: CASSLGRVTAEQYF. CDR3 in DNA: TGTGCCAGCAGCTTGGGAAGGGTTACCGCCGAGCAGTACTTC. The V and J genes are TRBV5-6 and TRBJ2-7; D remains unclear. This CDR3 spans 14 amino acids. The germline V gene encodes CDR1 SGHDT and CDR2 YYEEEE. V was pared by 0 bases and J by 6 bases, with 13 bases between.